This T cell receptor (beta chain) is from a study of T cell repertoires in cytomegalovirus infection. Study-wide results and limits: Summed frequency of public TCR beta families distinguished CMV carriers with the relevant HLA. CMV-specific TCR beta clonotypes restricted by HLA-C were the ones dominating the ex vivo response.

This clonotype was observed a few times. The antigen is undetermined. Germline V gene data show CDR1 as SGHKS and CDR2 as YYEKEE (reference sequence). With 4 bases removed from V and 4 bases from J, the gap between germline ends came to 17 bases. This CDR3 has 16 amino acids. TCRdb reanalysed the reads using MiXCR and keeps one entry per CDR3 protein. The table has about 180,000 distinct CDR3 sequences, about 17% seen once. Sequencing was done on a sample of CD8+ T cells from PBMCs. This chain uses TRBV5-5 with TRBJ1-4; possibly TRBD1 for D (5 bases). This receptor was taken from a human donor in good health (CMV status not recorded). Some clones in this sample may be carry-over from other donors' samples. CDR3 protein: CASSPRTLGVNEKLFF. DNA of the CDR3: TGTGCCAGCAGCCCCCGTACCCTGGGGGTTAATGAAAAACTGTTTTTT.